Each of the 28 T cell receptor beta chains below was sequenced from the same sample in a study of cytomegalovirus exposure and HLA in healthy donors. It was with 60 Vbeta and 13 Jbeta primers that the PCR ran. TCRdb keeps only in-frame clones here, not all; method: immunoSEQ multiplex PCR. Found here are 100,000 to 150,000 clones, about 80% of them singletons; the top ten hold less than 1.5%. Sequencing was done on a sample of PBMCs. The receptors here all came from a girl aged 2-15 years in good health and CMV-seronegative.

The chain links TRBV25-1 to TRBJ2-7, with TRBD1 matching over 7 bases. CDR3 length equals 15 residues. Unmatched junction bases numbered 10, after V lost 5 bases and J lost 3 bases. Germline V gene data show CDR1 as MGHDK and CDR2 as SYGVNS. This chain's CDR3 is CASSLSRGILYEQYF. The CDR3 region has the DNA TGTGCCAGCAGTTTAAGCAGGGGGATTCTCTACGAGCAGTACTTC.

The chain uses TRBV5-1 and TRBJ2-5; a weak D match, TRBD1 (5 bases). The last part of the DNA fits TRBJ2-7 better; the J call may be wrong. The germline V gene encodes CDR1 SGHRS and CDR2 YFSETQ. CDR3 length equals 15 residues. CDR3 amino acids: CASSSLQGSLYEQYF. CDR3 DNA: TGCGCCAGCAGCTCACTTCAGGGCTCTCTCTACGAGCAGTACTTC.

As DNA, the CDR3 is TGTGCCAGCAGCTCACTAGCGGGGGGTCCTGAGTTCTTC. This codes for CASSSLAGGPEFF. The rearrangement uses TRBV6-5 and TRBJ2-1, with 12 bases fitting TRBD2. CDR1 and CDR2 (germline): MNHEY, SVGAGI. The CDR3 is 13 amino acids. V shed 6 bases and J 14 bases; nucleotides not matched to a gene: 8.

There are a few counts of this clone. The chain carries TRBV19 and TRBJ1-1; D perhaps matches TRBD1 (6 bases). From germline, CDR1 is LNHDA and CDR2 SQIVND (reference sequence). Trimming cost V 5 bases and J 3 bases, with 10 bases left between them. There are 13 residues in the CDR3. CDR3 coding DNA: TGTGCCAGTAGTTGGACAGAAGACACTGAAGCTTTCTTT. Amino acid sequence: CASSWTEDTEAFF.

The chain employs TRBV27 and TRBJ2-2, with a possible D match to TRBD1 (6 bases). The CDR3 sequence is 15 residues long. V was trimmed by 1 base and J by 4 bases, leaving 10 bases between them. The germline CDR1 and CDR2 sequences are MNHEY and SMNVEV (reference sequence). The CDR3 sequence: CASSLFGQPTGELFF. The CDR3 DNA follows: TGTGCCAGCAGTTTATTTGGACAGCCCACCGGGGAGCTGTTTTTT.

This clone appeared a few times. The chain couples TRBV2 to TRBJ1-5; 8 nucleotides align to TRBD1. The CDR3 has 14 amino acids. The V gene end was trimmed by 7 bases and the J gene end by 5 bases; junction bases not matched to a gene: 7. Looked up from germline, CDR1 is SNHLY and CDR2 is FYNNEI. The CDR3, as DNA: TGTGCCAGCAAAGGACAGGGTCAGTATCAGCCCCAGCATTTT. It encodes CASKGQGQYQPQHF.

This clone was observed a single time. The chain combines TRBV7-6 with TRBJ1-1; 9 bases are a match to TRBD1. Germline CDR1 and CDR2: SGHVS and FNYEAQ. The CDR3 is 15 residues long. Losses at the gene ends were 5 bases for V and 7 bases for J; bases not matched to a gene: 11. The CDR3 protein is CASSPYRDRAIEAFF. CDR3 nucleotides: TGTGCCAGCAGCCCTTATAGGGACAGGGCAATTGAAGCTTTCTTT.

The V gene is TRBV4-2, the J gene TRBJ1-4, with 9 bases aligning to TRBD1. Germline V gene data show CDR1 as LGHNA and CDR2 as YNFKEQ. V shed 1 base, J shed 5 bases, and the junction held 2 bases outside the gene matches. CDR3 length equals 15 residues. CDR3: CASSQAGQGNEKLFF. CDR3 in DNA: TGTGCCAGCAGCCAAGCCGGACAGGGGAATGAAAAACTGTTTTTT.

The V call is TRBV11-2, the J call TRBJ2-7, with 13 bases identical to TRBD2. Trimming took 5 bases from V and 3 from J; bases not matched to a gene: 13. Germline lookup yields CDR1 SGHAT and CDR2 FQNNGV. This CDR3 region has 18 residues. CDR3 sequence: CASSPLRTSGGVHYEQYF. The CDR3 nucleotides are TGTGCCAGCAGCCCCCTGCGGACTAGCGGGGGAGTACACTACGAGCAGTACTTC.

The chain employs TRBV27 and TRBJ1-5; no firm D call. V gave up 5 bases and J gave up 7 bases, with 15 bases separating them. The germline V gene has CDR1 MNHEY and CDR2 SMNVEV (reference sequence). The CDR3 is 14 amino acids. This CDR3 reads CASSPHGEGQPQHF. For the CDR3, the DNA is TGTGCCAGCAGTCCCCATGGGGAGGGCCAGCCCCAGCATTTT.

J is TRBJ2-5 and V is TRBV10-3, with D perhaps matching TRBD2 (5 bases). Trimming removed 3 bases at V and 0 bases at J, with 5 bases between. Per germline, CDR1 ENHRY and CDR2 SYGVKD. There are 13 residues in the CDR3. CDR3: CAISDGDQETQYF. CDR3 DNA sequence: TGTGCCATCAGTGACGGGGACCAAGAGACCCAGTACTTC.

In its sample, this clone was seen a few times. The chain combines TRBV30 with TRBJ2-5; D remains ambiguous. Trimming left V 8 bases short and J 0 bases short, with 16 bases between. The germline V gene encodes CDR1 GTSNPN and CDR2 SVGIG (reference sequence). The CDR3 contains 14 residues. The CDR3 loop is CAMETLLYQETQYF. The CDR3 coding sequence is TGTGCCATGGAGACCCTTTTGTACCAAGAGACCCAGTACTTC.

CDR3 sequence reads: CASSVLLGGETQYF. CDR3 in DNA: TGCGCCAGCAGCGTCTTGCTGGGGGGGGAGACCCAGTACTTC. The V and J genes are TRBV5-1 and TRBJ2-5; TRBD2 aligns across 7 bases. The CDR3 has 14 amino acids. Trimming removed 4 bases from V and 5 bases from J; junction bases left unmatched: 8. CDR1 is SGHRS, CDR2 YFSETQ, per germline.

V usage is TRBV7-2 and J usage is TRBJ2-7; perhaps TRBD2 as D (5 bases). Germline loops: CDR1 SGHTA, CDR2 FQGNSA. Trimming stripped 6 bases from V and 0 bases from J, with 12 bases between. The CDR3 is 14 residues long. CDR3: CASSSQGSSYEQYF. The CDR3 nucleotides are TGTGCCAGCAGTTCACAAGGGAGCTCCTACGAGCAGTACTTC.

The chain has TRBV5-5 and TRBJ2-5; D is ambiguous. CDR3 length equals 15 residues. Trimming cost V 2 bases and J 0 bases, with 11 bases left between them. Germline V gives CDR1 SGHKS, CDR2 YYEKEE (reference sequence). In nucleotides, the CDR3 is TGTGCCAGCAGCTTCTGGAACAGCAACCAAGAGACCCAGTACTTC. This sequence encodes CASSFWNSNQETQYF.

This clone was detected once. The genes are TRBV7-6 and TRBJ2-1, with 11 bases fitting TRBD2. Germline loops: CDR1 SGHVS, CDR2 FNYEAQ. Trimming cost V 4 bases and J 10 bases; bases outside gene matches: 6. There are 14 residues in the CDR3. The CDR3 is CASSSIASGGEQFF. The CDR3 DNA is TGTGCCAGCAGCTCGATCGCTAGCGGGGGGGAGCAGTTCTTC.

The CDR3 sequence is CASTISGPNSYEQYF. The CDR3 nucleotides are TGTGCCAGCACTATTAGCGGGCCCAACTCCTACGAGCAGTACTTC. This chain uses TRBV6-1 with TRBJ2-7; 7 bases agree with TRBD2. CDR3 length equals 15 residues. In germline, CDR1 is MNHNS, CDR2 SASEGT. The ends lost 7 bases at V and 0 bases at J; junction bases unmatched: 9.

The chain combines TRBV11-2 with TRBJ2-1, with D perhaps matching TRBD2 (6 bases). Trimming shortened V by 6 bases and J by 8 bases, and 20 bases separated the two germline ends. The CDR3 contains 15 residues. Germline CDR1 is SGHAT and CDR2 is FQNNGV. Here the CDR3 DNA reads TGTGCCAGCAGTCGCGGGCGGGGCGGTTTCGATGAGCAGTTCTTC. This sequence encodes CASSRGRGGFDEQFF.

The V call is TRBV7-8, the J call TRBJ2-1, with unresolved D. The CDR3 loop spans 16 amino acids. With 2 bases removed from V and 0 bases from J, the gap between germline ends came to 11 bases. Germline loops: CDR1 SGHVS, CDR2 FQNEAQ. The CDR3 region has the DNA TGTGCCAGCAGCTTAAAAGCCTGGAGCTCCTACAATGAGCAGTTCTTC. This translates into CASSLKAWSSYNEQFF.

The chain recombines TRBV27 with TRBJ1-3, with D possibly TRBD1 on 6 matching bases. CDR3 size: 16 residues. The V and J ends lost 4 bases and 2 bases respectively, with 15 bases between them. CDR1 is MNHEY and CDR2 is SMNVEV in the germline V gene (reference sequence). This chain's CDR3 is CASSSLGGGTGNTIYF. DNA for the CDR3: TGTGCCAGCAGTTCGCTGGGGGGGGGCACTGGAAACACCATATATTTT.

CDR3: CSVEDLGRPYEQYF. The CDR3 nucleotides are TGCAGCGTTGAAGATCTTGGGCGCCCCTACGAGCAGTACTTC. The chain recombines TRBV29-1 with TRBJ2-7; D is unclear. Germline CDR1 reads SQVTM; CDR2 reads ANQGSEA. V shed 0 bases and J shed 2 bases, with 11 bases lying between them. The CDR3 length is 14 residues.

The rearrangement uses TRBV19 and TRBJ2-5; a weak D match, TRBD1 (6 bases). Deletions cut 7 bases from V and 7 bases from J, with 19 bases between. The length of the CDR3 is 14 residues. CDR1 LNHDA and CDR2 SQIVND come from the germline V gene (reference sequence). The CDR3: CASTPGAGAGTQYF. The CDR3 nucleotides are TGTGCCAGTACCCCAGGGGCCGGGGCGGGGACCCAGTACTTC.

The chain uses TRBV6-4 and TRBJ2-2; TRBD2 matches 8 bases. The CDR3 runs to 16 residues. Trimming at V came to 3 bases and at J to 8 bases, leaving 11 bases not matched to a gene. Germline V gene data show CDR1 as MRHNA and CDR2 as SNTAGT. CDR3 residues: CASSETGLAGAGELFF. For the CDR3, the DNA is TGTGCCAGCAGTGAAACAGGACTAGCCGGAGCGGGGGAGCTGTTTTTT.

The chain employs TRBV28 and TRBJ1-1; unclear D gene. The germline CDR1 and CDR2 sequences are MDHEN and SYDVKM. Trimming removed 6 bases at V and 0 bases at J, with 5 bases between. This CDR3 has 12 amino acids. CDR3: CASRFMNTEAFF. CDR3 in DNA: TGTGCCAGCAGGTTCATGAACACTGAAGCTTTCTTT.

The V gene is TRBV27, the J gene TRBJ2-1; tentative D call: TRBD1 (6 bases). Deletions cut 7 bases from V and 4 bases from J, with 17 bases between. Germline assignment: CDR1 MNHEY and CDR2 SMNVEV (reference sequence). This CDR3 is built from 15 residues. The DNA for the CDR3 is TGTGCCAGCAAAAAGTCAGGGGACGGATACAATGAGCAGTTCTTC. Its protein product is CASKKSGDGYNEQFF.

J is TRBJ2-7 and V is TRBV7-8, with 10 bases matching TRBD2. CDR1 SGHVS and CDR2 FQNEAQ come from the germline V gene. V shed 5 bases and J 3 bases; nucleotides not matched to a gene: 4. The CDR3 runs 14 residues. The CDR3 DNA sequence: TGTGCCAGCAGCCCCCGGACTAGCGGCTACGAGCAGTACTTC. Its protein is CASSPRTSGYEQYF.

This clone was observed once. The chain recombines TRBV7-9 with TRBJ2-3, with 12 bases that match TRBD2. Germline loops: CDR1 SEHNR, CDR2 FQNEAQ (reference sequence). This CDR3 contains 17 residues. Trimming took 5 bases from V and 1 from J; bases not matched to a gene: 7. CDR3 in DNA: TGTGCCAGCAGCCAACCACTAGCGGGAGGAGGCACAGATACGCAGTATTTT. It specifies CASSQPLAGGGTDTQYF. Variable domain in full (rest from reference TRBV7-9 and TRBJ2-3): DTGVSQNPRHKITKRGQNVTFRCDPISEHNRLYWYRQTLGQGPEFLTYFQNEAQLEKSRLLSDRFSAERPKGSFSTLEIQRTEQGDSAMYLCASSQPLAGGGTDTQYFGPGTRLTVL.

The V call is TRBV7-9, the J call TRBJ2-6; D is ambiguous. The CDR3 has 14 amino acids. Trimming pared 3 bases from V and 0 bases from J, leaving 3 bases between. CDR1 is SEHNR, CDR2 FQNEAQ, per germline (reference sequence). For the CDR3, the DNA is TGTGCCAGCAGCTTCCGCTCTGGGGCCAACGTCCTGACTTTC. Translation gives CASSFRSGANVLTF.